The subject of this entry is one TCR beta chain. What it binds is unknown. PCR employed 60 Vbeta and 13 Jbeta primers. Sequencing was performed with immunoSEQ multiplex PCR; in TCRdb, only in-frame clones are kept and a portion is missing. Across about 96,000 clones, the top ten clones capture 3% to 3.5% of the sample. These data come from a study of cytomegalovirus exposure and HLA in healthy donors. Points from the study as a whole: TCR beta chains numbering more than 150 were designated cytomegalovirus-associated.

Trimming removed 5 bases from V and 3 bases from J, with 8 bases in between. The CDR3 runs to 13 residues. The germline V gene has CDR1 MNHEY and CDR2 SVGAGI. The sample taken for sequencing was PBMCs. V gene TRBV6-5 combines with J gene TRBJ2-1; a weak D match, TRBD2 (5 bases). This TCR came from a woman in her twenties or thirties in good health and CMV-seronegative. The chain's CDR3 is CASSEDFYNEQFF. The CDR3 DNA reads as TGTGCCAGCAGTGAGGACTTCTACAATGAGCAGTTCTTC.